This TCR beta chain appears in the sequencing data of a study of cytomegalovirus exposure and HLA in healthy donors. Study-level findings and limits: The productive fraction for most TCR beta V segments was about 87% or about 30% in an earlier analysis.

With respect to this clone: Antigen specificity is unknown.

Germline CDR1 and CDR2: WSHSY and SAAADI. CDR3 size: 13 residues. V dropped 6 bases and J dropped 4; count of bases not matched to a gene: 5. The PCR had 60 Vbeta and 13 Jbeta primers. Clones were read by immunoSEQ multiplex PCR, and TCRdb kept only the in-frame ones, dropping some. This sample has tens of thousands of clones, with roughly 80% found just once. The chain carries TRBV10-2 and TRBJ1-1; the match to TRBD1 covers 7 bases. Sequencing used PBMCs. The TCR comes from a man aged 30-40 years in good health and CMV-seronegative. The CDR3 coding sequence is TGCGCCAGCAGCGACAGGGCGGTCACTGAAGCTTTCTTT. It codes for CASSDRAVTEAFF.